This T cell receptor (beta chain) is drawn from a study of control samples from healthy donors and cancer patients (dated by TCRdb to the early 2020s). The CDR3 numbers 13 residues from cysteine through phenylalanine. Just CDR3 DNA is preserved here, 39 bases in frame from base 1. Trimming takes 1 base from V and 8 bases from J, and the germline ends sit 11 bases apart. CDR1 and CDR2, looked up from the germline V gene, are MNHNS and SASEGT. Library generation was performed with the immunoSEQ multiplex PCR assay. What TCRdb holds here is the immuneACCESS table cut down to in-frame rearrangements. Part of the clones is not present; checked against another copy, under half of the missing clones reflect an unresolved V gene, and the others are unexplained. Recorded for this sample are approximately 160,000 clones; 85% to 95% of them occurred a single time. 4.1% of the sample is in the top ten clones.

With regard to this clone: Its antigen is still unknown. No base quality values were provided; no much bigger clone lies one nucleotide off.

The sequence derives from a woman aged 60-70 years in good health. Sequencing was performed on blood. The chain is encoded by TRBV6-1 joined to TRBJ1-2; 5 matching bases give a weak D call of TRBD1. The sequenced DNA is TGTGCCAGCAGTGAAGTACCGTACAGGGGCTACACCTTC. It encodes CASSEVPYRGYTF.